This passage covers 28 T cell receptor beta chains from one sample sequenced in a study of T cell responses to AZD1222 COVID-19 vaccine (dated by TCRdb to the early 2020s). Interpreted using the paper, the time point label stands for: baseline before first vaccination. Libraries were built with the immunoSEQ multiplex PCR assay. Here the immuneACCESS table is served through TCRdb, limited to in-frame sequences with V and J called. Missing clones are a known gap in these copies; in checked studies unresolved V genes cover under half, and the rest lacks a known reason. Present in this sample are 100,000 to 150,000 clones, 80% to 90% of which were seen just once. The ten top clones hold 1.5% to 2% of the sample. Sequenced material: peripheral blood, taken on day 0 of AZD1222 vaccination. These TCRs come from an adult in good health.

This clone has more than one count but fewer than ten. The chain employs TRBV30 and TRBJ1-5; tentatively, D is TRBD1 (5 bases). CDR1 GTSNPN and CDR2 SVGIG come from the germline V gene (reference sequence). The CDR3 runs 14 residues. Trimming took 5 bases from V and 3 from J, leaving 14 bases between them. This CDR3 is CAWVNHRTNQPQHF. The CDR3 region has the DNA TGTGCCTGGGTTAATCACAGGACCAATCAGCCCCAGCATTTT.

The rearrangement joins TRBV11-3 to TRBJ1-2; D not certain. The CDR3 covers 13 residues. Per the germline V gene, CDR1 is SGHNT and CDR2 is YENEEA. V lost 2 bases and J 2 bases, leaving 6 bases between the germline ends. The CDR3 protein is CASSLLQNYGYTF. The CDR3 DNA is TGTGCCAGCAGCTTATTGCAGAACTATGGCTACACCTTC.

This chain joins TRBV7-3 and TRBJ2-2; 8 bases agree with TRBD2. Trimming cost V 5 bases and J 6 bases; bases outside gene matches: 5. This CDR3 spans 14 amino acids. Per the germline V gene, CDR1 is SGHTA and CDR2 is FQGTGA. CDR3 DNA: TGTGCCAGCAGCATGGGACTAGAGTCCGGGGAGCTGTTTTTT. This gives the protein CASSMGLESGELFF.

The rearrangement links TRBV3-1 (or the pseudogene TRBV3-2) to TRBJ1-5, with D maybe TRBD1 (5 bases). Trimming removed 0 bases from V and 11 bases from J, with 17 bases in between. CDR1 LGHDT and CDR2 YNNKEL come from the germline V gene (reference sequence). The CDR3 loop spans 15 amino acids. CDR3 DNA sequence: TGTGCCAGCAGCCAAGATCTCGAGGGGTTGGGTACCCAGCATTTT. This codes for CASSQDLEGLGTQHF.

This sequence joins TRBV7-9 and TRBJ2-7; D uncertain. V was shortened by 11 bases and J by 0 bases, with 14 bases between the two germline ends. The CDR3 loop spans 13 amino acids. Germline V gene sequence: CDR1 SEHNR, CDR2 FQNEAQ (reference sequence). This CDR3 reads CAGDNSNSYEQYF. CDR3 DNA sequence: TGTGCCGGAGATAATTCGAACTCCTACGAGCAGTACTTC.

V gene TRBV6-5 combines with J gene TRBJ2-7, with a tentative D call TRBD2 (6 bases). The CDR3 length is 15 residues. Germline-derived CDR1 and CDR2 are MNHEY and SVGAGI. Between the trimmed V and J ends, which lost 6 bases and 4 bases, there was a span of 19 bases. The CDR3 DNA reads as TGTGCCAGCAGATCCCCAAGGGACTCCGTTTACGAGCAGTACTTC. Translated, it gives CASRSPRDSVYEQYF.

CDR3 amino acids: CASSPEGQGRYHGYTF. CDR3 sequence (DNA): TGTGCCAGCAGCCCGGAAGGACAGGGGAGGTATCATGGCTACACCTTC. The chain uses TRBV7-2 and TRBJ1-2, with 9 bases identical to TRBD1. Trimming removed 5 bases from V and 6 bases from J; junction bases left unmatched: 13. Germline V gene lookup returns CDR1 SGHTA and CDR2 FQGNSA. This CDR3 spans 16 amino acids.

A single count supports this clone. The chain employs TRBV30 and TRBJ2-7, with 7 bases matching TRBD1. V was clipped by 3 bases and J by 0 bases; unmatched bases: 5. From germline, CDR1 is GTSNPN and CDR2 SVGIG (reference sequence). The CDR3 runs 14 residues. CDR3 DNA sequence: TGTGCCTGGAGGAGACAGGGTCCCTCCTACGAGCAGTACTTC. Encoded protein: CAWRRQGPSYEQYF.

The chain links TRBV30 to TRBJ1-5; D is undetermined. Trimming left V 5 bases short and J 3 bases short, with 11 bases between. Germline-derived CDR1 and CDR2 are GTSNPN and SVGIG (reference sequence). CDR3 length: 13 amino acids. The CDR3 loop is CAWGKDSNQPQHF. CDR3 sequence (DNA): TGTGCCTGGGGCAAAGATTCCAATCAGCCCCAGCATTTT.

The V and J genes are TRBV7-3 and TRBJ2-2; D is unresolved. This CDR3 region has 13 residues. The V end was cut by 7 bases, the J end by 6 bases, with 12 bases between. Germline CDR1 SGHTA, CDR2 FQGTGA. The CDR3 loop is CASTPLGSGELFF. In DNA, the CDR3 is TGTGCCAGCACGCCTCTGGGGTCCGGGGAGCTGTTTTTT.

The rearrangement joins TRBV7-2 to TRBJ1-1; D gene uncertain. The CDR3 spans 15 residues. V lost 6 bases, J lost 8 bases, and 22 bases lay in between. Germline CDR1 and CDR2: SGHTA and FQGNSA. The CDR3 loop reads CASRSQARVSSEAFF. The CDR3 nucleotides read TGTGCCAGCAGATCTCAGGCTCGGGTATCCTCCGAAGCTTTCTTT. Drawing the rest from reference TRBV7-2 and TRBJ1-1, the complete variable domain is GAGVSQSPSNKVTEKGKDVELRCDPISGHTALYWYRQSLGQGLEFLIYFQGNSAPDKSGLPSDRFSAERTGGSVSTLTIQRTQQEDSAVYLCASRSQARVSSEAFFGQGTRLTVV.

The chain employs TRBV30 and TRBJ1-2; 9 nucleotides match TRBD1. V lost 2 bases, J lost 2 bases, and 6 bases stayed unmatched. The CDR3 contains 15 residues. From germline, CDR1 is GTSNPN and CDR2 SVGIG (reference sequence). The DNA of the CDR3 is TGTGCCTGGAGTCGGGACAGGGTGAAGAACTATGGCTACACCTTC. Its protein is CAWSRDRVKNYGYTF.

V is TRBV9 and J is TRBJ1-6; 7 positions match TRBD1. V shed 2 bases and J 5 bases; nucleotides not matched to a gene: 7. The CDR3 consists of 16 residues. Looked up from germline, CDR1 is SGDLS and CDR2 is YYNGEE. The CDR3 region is CASSVAGTADNSPLHF. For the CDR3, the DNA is TGTGCCAGCAGCGTCGCCGGGACAGCAGATAATTCACCCCTCCACTTT.

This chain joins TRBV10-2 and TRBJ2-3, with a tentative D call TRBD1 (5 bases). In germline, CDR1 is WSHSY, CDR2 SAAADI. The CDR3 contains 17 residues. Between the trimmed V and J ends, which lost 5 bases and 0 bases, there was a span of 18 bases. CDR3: CASSYPQEVVSTDTQYF. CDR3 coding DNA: TGCGCCAGCAGTTACCCACAGGAAGTAGTTAGCACAGATACGCAGTATTTT.

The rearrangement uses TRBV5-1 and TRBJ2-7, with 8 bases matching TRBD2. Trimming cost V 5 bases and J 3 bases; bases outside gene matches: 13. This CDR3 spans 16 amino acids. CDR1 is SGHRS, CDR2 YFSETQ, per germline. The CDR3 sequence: CASRSNAGGNYYEQYF. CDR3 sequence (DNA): TGCGCCAGCAGGTCAAACGCGGGGGGTAACTACTACGAGCAGTACTTC. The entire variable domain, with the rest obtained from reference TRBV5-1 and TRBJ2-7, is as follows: KAGVTQTPRYLIKTRGQQVTLSCSPISGHRSVSWYQQTPGQGLQFLFEYFSETQRNKGNFPGRFSGRQFSNSRSEMNVSTLELGDSALYLCASRSNAGGNYYEQYFGPGTRLTVT.

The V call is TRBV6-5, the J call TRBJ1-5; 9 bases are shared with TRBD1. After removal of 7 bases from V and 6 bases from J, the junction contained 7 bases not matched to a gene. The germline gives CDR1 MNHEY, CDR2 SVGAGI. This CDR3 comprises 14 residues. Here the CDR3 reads CASTPRQGVQPQHF. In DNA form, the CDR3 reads TGTGCCAGCACCCCAAGACAGGGGGTTCAGCCCCAGCATTTT.

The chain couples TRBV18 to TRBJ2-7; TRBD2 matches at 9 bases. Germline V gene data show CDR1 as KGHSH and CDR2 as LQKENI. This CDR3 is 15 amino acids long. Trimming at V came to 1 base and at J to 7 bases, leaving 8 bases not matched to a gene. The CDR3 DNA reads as TGTGCCAGCTCACCACTGGGTCTCCTAGCGGGAGAGCAGTACTTC. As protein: CASSPLGLLAGEQYF.

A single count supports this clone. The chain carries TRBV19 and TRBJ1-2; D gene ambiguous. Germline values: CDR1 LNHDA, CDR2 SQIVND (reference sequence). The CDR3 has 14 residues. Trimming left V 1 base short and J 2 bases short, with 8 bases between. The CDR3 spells CASSIVSGNYGYTF. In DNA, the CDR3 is TGTGCCAGTAGTATAGTCTCGGGGAACTATGGCTACACCTTC.

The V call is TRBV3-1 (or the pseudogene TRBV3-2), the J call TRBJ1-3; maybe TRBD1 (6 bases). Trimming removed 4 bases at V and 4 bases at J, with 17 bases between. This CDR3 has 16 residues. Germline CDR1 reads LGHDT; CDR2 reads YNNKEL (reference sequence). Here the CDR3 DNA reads TGTGCCAGCAGCCGATCCCCTGGGACAAAAGGAAACACCATATATTTT. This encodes CASSRSPGTKGNTIYF.

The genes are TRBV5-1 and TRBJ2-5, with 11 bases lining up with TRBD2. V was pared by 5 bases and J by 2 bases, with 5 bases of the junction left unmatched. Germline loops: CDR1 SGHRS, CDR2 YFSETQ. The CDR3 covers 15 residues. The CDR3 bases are TGCGCCAGCAGACTAGCGGGGGCCCTTCAAGAGACCCAGTACTTC. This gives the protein CASRLAGALQETQYF.

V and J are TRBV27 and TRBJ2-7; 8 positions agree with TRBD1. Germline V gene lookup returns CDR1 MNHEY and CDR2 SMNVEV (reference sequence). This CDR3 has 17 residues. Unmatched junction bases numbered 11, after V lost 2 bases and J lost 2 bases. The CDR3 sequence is CASSLRSVQGVTYEQYF. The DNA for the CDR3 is TGTGCCAGCAGTTTAAGATCGGTACAGGGGGTCACCTACGAGCAGTACTTC.

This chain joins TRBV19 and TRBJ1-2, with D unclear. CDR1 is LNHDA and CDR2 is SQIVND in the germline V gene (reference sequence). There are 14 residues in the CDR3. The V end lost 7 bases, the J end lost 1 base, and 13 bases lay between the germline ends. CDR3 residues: CASTPWASNYGYTF. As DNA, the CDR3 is TGTGCCAGTACCCCCTGGGCAAGTAACTATGGCTACACCTTC.

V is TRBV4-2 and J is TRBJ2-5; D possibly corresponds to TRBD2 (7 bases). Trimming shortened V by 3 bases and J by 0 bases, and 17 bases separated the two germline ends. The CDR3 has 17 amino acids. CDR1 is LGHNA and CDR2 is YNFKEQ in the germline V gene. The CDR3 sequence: CASSQEVGGGYQETQYF. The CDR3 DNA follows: TGTGCCAGCAGCCAGGAAGTGGGAGGGGGGTACCAAGAGACCCAGTACTTC.

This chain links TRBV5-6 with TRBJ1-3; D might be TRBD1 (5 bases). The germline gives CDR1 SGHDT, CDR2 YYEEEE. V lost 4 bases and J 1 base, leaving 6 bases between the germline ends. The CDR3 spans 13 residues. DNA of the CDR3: TGTGCCAGCAGCCGGGGGTCTGGAAACACCATATATTTT. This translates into CASSRGSGNTIYF.

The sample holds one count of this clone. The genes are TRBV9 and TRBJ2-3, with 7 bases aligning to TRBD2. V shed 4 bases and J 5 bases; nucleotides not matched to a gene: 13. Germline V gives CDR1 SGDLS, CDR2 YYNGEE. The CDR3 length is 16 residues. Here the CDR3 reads CASSPRRLAERDTQYF. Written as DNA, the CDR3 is TGTGCCAGCAGCCCCCGCAGGCTAGCGGAGAGAGATACGCAGTATTTT.

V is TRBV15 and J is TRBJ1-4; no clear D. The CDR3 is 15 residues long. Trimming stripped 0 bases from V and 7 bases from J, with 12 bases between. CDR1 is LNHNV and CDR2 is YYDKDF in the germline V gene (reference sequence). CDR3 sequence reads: CATSRDRLRAEKLFF. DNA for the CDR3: TGTGCCACCAGCAGAGATAGGCTTAGGGCTGAAAAACTGTTTTTT.

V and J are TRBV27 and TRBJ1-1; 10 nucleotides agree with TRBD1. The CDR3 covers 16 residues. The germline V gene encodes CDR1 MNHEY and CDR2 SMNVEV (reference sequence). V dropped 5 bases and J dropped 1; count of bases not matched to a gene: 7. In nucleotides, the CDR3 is TGTGCCAGCAGTCCATGGACAGGGGGGGAGAACACTGAAGCTTTCTTT. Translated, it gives CASSPWTGGENTEAFF.

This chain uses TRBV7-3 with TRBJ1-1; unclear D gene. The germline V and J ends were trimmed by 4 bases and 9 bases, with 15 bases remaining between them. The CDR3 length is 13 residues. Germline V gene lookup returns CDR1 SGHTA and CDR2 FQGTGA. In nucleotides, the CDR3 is TGTGCCAGCAGCTCCCCCGGGGAAAGGAAAGCTTTCTTT. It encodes CASSSPGERKAFF.